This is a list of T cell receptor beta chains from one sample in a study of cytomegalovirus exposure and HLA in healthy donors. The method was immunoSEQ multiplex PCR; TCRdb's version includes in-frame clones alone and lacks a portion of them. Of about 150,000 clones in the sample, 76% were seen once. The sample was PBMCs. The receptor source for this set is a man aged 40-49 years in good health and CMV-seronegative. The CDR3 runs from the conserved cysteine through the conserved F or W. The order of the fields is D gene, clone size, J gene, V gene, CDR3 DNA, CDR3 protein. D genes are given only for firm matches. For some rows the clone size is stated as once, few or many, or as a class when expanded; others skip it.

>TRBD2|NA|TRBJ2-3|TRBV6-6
TGTGCCAGCAGATCACTAGCGGGGGACACAGATACGCAGTATTTT
CASRSLAGDTDTQYF
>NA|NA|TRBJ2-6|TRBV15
TGTGCCACCAGCAGGGCCTCCTCTGGGGCCAACGTCCTGACTTTC
CATSRASSGANVLTF
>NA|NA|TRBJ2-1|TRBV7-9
TGTGCCAGCAGCTTTGGACAGAACCCGATCAATGAGCAGTTCTTC
CASSFGQNPINEQFF
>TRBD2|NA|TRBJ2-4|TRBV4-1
TGCGCCAGCAGCCCTAGCCGGGGGGAGCTAGCCAAAAACATTCAGTACTTC
CASSPSRGELAKNIQYF
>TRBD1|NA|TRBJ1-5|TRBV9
TGTGCCAGCAGCGTAGGGGGACAGGGCAATCAGCCCCAGCATTTT
CASSVGGQGNQPQHF
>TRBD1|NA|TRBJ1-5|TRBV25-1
TGTGCCAGCAGTGAATATCCGGGACAGCTAGTGGGTCAGCCCCAGCATTTT
CASSEYPGQLVGQPQHF
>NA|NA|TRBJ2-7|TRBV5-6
TGTGCCAGCAGCTGGGCAGGAGAGCAGTACTTC
CASSWAGEQYF
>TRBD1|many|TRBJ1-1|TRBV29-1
TGCAGCGTTTCCGGCGACAGGGGGGGAATGAACACTGAAGCTTTCTTT
CSVSGDRGGMNTEAFF
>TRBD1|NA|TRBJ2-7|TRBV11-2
TGTGCCAGCAGCTTAGATCTTATGGGGACAGGGGATTGGGAGCAGTACTTC
CASSLDLMGTGDWEQYF
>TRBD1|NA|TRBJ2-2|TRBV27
TGTGCCAGCAGTTTTTTCGGACAGGGCACCGGGGAGCTGTTTTTT
CASSFFGQGTGELFF
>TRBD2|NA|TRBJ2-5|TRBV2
TGTGCCAGCAGTAACCTAGCGGGGGTCCAAGAGACCCAGTACTTC
CASSNLAGVQETQYF
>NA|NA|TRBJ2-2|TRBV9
TGTGCCAGCAGCGTAGCGGGACTCACCGGGGAGCTGTTTTTT
CASSVAGLTGELFF
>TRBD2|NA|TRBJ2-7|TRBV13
TGTGCCAGCAGTTTAAGCGGGGGCCTCTCCTACGAGCAGTACTTC
CASSLSGGLSYEQYF
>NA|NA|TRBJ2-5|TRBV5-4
TGTGCCAGCAGCGGGGGGGGCCGCCCGAAAGAGACCCAGTACTTC
CASSGGGRPKETQYF
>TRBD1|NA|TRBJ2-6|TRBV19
TGTGCCAGTAGTAGGCCGACAGGGGTTGGGGCCAACGTCCTGACTTTC
CASSRPTGVGANVLTF
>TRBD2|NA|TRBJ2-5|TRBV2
TGTGCCAGCAGCGCCGGGACTAGCTTGGAGACCCAGTACTTC
CASSAGTSLETQYF
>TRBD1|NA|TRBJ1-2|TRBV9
TGTGCCAGCAGCGTAGACGGGCCCACCGGGACAGCGGGCTATGGCTACACCTTC
CASSVDGPTGTAGYGYTF
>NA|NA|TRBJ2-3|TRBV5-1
TGCGCCAGCAGCTTGACGGTGGCGGCCCCCACGACAGATACGCAGTATTTT
CASSLTVAAPTTDTQYF
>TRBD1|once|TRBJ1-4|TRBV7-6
TGTGCCAGCAGCTTAGCAGGACAGGCGTCAGGGTTGGAAAAACTGTTTTTT
CASSLAGQASGLEKLFF
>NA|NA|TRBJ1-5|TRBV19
TGTGCCAGTAGTATAGCCTATCAGCCCCAGCATTTT
CASSIAYQPQHF
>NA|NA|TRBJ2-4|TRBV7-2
TGTGCCAGCAGCTTGGGGCTTAAAAACATTCAGTACTTC
CASSLGLKNIQYF
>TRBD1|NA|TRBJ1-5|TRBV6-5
TGTGCCAGCAATAGACAGGGGGCAGGTCAGCCCCAGCATTTT
CASNRQGAGQPQHF
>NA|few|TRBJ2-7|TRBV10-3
TGTGCCATCAGTGACCAGGGAAGCTCCTACGAGCAGTACTTC
CAISDQGSSYEQYF
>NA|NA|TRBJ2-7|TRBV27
TGTGCCAGCAGTGACTCCCCCAGAGGTTTGGAGCAGTACTTC
CASSDSPRGLEQYF
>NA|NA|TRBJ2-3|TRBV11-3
TGTGCCAGCAGCTTATACTCGCGCGAGGTTACGCAGTATTTT
CASSLYSREVTQYF
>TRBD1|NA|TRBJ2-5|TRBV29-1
TGCAGCGCTTCAGGGGGAGAGACCCAGTACTTC
CSASGGETQYF
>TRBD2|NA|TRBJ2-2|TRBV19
TGTGCTATTAGCGGGAGTATCACCGGGGAGCTGTTTTTT
CAISGSITGELFF
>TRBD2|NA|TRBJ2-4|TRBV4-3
TGCGCCAGCAGCCAAGGGGCGATACTAGCGGGAAACATTCAGTACTTC
CASSQGAILAGNIQYF
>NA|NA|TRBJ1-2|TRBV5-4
TGTGCCAGCAGCACCAGCCTACAGATTCTTAACTATGGCTACACCTTC
CASSTSLQILNYGYTF
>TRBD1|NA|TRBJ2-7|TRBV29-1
TGCAGCGCTACGACAGGGGGCACCTACGAGCAGTACTTC
CSATTGGTYEQYF
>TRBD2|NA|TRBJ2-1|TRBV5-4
TGTGCCAGCAGCTCCGGGACTAGCGACACAATGAGCTCCTACAATGAGCAGTTCTTC
CASSSGTSDTMSSYNEQFF
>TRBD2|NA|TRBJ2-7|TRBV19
TGTGCCAGTATAGGGACTAGCGGGGGGGATTCCTACGAGCAGTACTTC
CASIGTSGGDSYEQYF
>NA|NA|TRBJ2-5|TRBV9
TGTGCCAGCAGCGCCCGCCTCTTTGAGGGAGGCCAAGAGACCCAGTACTTC
CASSARLFEGGQETQYF
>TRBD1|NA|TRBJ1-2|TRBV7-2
TGTGCCAGCAGCTTATCCGGGACAGGGAGTGAAGATGGCTACACCTTC
CASSLSGTGSEDGYTF